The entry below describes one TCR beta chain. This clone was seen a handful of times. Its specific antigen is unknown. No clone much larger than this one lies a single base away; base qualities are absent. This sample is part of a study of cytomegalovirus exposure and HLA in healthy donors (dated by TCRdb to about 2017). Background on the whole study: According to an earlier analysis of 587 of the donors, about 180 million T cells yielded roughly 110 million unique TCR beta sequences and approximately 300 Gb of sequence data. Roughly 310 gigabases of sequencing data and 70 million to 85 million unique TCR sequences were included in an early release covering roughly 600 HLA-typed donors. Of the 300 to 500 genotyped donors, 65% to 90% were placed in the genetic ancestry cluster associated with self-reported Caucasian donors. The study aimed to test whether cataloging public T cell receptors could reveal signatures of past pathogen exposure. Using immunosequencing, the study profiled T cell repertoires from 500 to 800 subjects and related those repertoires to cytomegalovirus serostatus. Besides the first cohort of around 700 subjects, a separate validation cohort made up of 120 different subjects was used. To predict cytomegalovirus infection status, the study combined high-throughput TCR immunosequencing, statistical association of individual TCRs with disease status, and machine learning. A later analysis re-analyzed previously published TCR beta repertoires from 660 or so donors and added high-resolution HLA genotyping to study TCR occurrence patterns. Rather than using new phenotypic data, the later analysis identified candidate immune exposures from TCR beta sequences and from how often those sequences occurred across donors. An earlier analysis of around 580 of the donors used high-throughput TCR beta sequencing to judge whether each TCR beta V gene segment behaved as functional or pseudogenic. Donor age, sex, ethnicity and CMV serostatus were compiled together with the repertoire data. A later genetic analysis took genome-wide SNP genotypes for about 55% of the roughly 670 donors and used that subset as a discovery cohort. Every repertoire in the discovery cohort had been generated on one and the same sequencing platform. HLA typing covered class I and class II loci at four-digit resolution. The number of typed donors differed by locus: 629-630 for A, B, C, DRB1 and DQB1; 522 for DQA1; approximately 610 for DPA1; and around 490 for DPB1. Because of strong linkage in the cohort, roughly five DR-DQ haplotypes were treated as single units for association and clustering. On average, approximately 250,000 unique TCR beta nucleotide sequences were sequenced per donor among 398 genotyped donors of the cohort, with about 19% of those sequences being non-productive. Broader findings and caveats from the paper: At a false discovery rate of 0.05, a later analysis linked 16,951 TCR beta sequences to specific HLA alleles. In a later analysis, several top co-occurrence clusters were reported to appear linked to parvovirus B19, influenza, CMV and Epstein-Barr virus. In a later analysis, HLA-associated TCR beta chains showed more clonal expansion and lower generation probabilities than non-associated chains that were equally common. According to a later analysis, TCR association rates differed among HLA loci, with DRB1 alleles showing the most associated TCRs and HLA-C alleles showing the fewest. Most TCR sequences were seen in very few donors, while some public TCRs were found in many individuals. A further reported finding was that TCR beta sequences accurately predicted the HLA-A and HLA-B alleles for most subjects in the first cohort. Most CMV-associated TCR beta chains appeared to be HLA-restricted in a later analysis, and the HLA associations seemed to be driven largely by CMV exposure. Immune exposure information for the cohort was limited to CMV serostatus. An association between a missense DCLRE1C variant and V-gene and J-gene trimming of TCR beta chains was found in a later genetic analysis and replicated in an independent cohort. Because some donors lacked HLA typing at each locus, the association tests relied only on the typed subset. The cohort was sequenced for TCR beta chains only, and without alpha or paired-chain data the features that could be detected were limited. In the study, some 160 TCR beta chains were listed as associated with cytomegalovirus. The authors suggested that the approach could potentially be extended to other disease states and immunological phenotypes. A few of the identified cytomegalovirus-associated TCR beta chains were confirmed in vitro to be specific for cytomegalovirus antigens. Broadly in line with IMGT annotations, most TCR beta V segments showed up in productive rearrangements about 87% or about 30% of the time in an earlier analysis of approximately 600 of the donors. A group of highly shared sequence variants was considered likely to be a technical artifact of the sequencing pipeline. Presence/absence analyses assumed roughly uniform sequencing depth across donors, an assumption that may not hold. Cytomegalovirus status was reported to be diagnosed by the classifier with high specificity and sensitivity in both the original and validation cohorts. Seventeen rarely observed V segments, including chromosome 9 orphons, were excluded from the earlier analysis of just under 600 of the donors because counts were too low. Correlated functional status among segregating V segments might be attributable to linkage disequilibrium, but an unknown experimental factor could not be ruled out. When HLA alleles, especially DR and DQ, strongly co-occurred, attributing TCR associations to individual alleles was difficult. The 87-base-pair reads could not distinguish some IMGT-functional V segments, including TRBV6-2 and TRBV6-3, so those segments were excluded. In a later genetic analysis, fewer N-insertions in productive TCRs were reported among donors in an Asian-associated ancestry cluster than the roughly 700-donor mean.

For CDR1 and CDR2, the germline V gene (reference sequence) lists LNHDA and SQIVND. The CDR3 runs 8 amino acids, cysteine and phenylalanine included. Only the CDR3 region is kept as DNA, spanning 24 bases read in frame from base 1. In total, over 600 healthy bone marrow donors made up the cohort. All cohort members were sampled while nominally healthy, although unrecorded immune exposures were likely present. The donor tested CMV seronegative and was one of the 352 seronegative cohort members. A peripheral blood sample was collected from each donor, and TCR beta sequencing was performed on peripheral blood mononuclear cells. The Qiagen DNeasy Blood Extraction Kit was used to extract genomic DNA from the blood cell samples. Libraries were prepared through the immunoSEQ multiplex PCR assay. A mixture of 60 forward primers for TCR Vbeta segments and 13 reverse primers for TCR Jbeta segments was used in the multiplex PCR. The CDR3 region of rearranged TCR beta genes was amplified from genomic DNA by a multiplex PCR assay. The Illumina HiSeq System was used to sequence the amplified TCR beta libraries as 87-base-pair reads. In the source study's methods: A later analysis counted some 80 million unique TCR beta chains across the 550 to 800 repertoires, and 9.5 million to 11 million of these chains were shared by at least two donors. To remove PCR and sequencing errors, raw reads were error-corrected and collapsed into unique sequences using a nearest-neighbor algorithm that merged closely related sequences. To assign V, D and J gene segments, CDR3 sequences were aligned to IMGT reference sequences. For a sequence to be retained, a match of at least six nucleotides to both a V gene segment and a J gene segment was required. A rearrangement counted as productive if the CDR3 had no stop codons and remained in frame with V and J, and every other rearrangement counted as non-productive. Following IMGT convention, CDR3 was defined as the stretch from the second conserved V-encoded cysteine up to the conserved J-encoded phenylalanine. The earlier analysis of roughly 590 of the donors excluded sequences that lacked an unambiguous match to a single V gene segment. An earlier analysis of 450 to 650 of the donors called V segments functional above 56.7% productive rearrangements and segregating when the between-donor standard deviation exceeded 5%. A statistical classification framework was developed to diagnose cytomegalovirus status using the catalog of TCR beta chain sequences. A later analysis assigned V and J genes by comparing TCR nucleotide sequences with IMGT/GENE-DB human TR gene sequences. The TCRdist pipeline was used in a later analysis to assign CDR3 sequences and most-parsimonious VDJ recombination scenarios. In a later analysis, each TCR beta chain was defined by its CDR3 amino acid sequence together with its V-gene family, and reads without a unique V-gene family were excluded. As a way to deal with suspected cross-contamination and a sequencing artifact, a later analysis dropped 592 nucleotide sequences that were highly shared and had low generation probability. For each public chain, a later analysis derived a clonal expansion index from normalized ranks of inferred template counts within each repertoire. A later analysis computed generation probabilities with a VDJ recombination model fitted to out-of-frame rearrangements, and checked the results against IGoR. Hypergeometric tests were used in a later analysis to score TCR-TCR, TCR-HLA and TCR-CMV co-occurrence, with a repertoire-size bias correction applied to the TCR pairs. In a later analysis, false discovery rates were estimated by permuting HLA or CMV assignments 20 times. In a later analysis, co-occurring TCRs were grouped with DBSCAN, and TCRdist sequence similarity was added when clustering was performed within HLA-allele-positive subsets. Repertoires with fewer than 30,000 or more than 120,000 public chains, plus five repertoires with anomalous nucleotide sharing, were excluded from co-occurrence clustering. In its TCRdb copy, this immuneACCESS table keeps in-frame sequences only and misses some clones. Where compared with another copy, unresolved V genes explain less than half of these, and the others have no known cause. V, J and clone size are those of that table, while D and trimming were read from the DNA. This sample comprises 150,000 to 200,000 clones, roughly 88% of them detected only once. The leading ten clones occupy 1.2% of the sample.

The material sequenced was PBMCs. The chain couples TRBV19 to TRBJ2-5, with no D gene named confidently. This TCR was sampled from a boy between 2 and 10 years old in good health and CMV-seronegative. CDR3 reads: CAHGTQYF. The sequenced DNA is TGTGCGCACGGGACCCAGTACTTC.